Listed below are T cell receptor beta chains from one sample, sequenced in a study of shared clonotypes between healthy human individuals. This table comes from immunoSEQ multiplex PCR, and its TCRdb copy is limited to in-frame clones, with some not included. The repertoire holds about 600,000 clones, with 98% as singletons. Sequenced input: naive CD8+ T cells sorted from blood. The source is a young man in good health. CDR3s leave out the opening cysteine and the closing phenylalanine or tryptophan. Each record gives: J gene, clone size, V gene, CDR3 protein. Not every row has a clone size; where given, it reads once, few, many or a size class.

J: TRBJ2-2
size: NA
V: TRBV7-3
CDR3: ASSLPAGSGTGELF

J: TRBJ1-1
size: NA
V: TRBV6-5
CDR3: ASSLQGVNTEAF

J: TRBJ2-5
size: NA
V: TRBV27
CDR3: ASSFPGAGRETQY

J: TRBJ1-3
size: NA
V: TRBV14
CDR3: ASSRTGSGNTIY

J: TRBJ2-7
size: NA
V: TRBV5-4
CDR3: ASSPSDTGDYEQY

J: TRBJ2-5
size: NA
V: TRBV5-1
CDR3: ASSHGTIQETQY

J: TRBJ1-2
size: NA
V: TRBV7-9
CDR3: ASSLVPAHGYT

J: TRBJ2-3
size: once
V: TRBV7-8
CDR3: ASSLTFGTDTQY

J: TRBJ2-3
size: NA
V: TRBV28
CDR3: ASSPLGDGDTDTQY

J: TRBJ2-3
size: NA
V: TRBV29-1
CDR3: SVDWAAGAGDTQY

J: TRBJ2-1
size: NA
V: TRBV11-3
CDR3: ASSKGSDSYNEQF

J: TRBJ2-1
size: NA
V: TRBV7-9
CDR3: ASSYPSGRAPEQF

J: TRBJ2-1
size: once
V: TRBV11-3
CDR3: ATNLGLAGVDEQF

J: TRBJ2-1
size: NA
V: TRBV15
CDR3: ATSREPRSSSYNEQF

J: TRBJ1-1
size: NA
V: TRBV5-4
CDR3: ASSKDRTNTEAF

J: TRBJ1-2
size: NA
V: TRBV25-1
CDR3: ASSAMGEGAYGYT

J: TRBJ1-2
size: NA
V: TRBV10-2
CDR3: ASRLVGDYGYT

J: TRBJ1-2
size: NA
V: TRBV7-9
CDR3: ASSLDPGTDGYT

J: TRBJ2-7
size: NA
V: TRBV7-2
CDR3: ASSYFLAGGPYEQY

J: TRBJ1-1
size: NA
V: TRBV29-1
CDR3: SVRRGRGPTEAF

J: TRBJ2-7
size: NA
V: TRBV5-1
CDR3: ASSLYGTGVWGQY

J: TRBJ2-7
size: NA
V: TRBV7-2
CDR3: ASSSPITGSPTLVGEQY

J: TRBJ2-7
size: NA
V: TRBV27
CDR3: ASSWRGTYEQY